This T cell receptor (beta chain) was observed in a study of identifying expanded T cells in peripheral blood. Collection occurred without any documented infections or immune events in donors. Sequenced by immunoSEQ multiplex PCR; TCRdb stores in-frame clones only, minus some. The sample has around 100,000 clones, 87% seen once; the top ten hold about 18%. The source is a person aged 18 to 69 in good health. The sequencing sample was made of blood.

The CDR3 sequence: CASSLSVTSTGGGQYF. In DNA, the CDR3 is TGTGCCAGCAGTTTATCAGTAACGAGCACAGGGGGAGGGCAGTACTTC. The chain uses TRBV28 and TRBJ2-7, with 8 nucleotides matching TRBD1. V lost 1 base and J lost 9; bases outside the gene matches: 14. Germline CDR1 and CDR2: MDHEN and SYDVKM. The CDR3 loop spans 16 amino acids.